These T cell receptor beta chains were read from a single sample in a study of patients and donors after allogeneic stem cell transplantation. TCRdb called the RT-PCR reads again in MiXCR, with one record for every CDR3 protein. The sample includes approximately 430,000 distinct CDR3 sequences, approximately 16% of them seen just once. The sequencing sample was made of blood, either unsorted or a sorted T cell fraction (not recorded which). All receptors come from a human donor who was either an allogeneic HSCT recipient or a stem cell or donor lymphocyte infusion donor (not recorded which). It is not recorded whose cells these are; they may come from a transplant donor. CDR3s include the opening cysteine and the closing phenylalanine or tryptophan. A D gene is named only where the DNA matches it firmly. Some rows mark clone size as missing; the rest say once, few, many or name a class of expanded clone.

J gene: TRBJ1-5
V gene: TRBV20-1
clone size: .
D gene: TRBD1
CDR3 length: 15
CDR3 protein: CSASPGTGSNQPQHF
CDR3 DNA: TGCAGTGCTAGCCCCGGGACAGGGAGCAATCAGCCCCAGCATTTT

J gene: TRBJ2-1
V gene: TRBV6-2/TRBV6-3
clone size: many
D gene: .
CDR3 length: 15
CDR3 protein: CASKRGRGSYNEQFF
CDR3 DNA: TGTGCCAGCAAGAGGGGCAGGGGCTCCTACAATGAGCAGTTCTTC

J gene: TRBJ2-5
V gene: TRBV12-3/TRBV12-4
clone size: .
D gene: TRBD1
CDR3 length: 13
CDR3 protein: CASSLGQGRTQYF
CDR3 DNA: TGTGCCAGCAGTTTAGGACAGGGGAGAACCCAGTACTTC

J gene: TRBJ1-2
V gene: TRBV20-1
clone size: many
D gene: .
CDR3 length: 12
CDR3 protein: CSARGVGYGYTF
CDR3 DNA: TGCAGTGCTAGGGGGGTAGGCTATGGCTACACCTTC

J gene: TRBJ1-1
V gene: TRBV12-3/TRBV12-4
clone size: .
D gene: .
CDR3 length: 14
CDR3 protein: CASSLRMQGTEAFF
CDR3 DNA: TGTGCCAGCAGTTTAAGAATGCAGGGTACTGAAGCTTTCTTT

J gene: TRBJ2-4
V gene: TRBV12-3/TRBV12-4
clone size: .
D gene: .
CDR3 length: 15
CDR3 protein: CASSRRQEAKNIQYF
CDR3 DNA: TGTGCCAGCAGCCGTCGACAGGAAGCCAAAAACATTCAGTACTTC

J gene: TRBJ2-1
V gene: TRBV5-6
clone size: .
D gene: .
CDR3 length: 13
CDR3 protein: CASSLGINNEQFF
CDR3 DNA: TGTGCCAGCAGCTTGGGGATCAACAATGAGCAGTTCTTC

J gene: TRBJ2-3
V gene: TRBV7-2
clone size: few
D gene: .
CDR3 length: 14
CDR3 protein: CASSLVRVSDTQYF
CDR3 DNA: TGTGCCAGCAGCTTAGTGAGGGTCTCAGATACGCAGTATTTT

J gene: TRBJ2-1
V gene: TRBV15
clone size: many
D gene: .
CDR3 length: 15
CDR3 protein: CATSKRYETYNEQFF
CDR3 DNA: TGTGCCACCAGCAAGCGGTACGAGACCTACAATGAGCAGTTCTTC

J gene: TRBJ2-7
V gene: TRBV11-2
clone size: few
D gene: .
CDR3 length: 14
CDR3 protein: CASSPRPGMGEQYF
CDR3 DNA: TGTGCCAGCAGCCCTAGGCCGGGAATGGGCGAGCAGTACTTC

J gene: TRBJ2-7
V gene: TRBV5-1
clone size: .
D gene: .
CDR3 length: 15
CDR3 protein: CASSPLGQPAYEQYF
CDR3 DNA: TGCGCCAGCAGCCCCCTCGGACAGCCAGCCTACGAGCAGTACTTC

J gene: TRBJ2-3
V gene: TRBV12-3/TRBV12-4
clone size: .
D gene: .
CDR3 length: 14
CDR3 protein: CASSLEGTSDTQYF
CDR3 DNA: TGTGCCAGCAGTTTAGAGGGTACGTCGGATACGCAGTATTTT

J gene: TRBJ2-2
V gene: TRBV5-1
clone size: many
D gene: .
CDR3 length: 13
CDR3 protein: CASSLAVTGELFF
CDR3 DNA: TGTGCCAGCAGCTTGGCCGTCACCGGGGAGCTGTTTTTT

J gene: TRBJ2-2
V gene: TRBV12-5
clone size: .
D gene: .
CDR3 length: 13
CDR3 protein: CASQAGYTGELFF
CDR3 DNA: TGTGCTTCTCAGGCAGGGTACACCGGGGAGCTGTTTTTT

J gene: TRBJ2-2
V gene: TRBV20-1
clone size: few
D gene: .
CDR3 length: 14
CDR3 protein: CSAETGQNTGELFF
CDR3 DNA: TGCAGTGCTGAAACGGGGCAGAACACCGGGGAGCTGTTTTTT

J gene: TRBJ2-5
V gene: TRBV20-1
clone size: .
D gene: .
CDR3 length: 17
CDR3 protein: CSARGRGTLGKQETQYF
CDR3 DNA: TGCAGTGCTAGAGGTAGAGGGACCCTAGGGAAACAAGAGACCCAGTACTTC

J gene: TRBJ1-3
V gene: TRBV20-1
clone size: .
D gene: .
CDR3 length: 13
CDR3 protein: CSARSGAGNTIYF
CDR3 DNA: TGCAGTGCTAGATCAGGGGCTGGAAACACCATATATTTT

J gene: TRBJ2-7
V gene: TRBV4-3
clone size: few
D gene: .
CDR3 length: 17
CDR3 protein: CASSQTRDSLLPYEQYF
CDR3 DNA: TGCGCCAGCAGCCAAACGCGGGACAGTCTCCTTCCCTACGAGCAGTACTTC

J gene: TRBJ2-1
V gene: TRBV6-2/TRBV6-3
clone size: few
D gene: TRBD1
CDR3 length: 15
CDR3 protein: CASMPGTGVLNEQFF
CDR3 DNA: TGTGCCAGCATGCCCGGGACAGGGGTTTTAAATGAGCAGTTCTTC

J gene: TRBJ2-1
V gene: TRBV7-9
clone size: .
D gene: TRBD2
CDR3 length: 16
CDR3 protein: CASSGDRGERRNEQFF
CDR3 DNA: TGTGCCAGCAGCGGGGACCGGGGGGAGCGGCGCAATGAGCAGTTCTTC

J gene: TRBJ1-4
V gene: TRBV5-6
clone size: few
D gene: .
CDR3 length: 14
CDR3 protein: CASSGTGRVEKLFF
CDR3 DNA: TGTGCCAGCAGCGGTACAGGGCGGGTTGAAAAACTGTTTTTT

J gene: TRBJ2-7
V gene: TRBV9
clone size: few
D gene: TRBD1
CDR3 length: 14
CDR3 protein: CASSVAQGAYEQYF
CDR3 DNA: TGTGCCAGCAGCGTAGCACAGGGGGCGTACGAGCAGTACTTC

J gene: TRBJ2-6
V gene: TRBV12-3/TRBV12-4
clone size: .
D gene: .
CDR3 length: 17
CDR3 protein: CASSSHRQGTGANVLTF
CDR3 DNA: TGTGCCAGCAGCTCCCACCGGCAGGGGACTGGGGCCAACGTCCTGACTTTC

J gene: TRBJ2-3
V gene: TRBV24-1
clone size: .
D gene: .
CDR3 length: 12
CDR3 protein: CASQGYTDTQYF
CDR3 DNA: TGTGCCTCACAGGGATACACAGATACGCAGTATTTT

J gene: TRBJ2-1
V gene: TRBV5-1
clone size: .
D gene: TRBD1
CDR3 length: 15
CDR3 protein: CASSRGQGPFDEQFF
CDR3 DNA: TGCGCCAGCAGCCGGGGACAGGGGCCCTTCGATGAGCAGTTCTTC

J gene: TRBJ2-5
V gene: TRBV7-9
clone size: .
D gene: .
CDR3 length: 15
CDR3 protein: CASSPRDLLQETQYF
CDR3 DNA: TGTGCCAGCAGCCCCCGGGACTTACTCCAAGAGACCCAGTACTTC

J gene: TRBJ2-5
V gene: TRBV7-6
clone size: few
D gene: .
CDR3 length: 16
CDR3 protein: CASSPSRDPPRETQYF
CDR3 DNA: TGTGCCAGCAGCCCGAGTCGGGACCCACCGAGGGAGACCCAGTACTTC

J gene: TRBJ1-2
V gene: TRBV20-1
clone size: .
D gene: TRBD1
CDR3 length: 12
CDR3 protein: CSASGQATSIPF
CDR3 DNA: TGCAGTGCTTCGGGACAGGCCACTTCTATTCCCTTC

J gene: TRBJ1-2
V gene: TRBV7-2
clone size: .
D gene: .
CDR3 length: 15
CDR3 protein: CASSLGTGYGYGYTF
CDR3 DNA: TGTGCCAGCAGCTTAGGCACTGGGTATGGCTATGGCTACACCTTC

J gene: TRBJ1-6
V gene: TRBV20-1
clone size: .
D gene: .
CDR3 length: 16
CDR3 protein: CSARDGTRSRNSPLHF
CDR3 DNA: TGCAGTGCTAGAGATGGGACGCGGTCACGTAATTCACCCCTCCACTTT

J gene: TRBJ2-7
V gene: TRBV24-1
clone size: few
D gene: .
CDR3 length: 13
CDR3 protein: CATSDLIGGEQYF
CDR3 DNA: TGTGCCACCAGTGATTTGATCGGGGGTGAGCAGTACTTC

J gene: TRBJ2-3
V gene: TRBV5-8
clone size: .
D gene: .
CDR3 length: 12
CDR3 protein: CASRQVTDTQYF
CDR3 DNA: TGTGCCAGCAGGCAGGTCACAGATACGCAGTATTTT

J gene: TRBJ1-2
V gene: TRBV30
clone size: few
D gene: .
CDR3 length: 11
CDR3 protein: CAWREAYGYTF
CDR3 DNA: TGTGCCTGGAGAGAGGCCTATGGCTACACCTTC

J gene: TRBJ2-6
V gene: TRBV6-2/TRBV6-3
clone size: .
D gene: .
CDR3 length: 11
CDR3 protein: CASTGANVLTF
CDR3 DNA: TGTGCCAGCACGGGGGCCAACGTCCTGACTTTC

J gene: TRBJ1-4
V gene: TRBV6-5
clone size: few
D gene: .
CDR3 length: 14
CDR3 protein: CASSYESTNEKLFF
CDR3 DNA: TGTGCCAGCAGTTACGAGTCAACTAATGAAAAACTGTTTTTT

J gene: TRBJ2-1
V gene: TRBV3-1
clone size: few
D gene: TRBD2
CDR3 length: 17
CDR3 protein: CASSQGTGRASYNEQFF
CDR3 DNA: TGTGCCAGCAGCCAAGGTACCGGGAGGGCCTCCTACAATGAGCAGTTCTTC

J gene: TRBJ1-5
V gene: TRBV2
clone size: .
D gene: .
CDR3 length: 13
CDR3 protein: CASSVWENQPQHF
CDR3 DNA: TGTGCCAGCAGTGTATGGGAAAATCAGCCCCAGCATTTT

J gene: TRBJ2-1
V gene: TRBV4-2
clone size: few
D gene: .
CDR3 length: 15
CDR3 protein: CASSQSGPSYNEQFF
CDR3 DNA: TGTGCCAGCAGCCAAAGCGGGCCCTCCTACAATGAGCAGTTCTTC

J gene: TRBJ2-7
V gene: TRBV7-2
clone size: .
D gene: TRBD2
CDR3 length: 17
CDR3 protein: CASSFGSGGANGREQYF
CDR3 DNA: TGTGCCAGCAGCTTCGGTAGCGGGGGGGCGAATGGTCGGGAGCAGTACTTC

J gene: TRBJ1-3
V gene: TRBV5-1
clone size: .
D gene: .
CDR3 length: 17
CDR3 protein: CASSPLPGRISGNTIYF
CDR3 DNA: TGCGCCAGCAGCCCACTTCCCGGACGGATCTCTGGAAACACCATATATTTT